The rows below give T cell receptor beta chains drawn from one sample of a study of blood T cell repertoires in COVID-19. Data came from immunoSEQ multiplex PCR; TCRdb stores just in-frame clones and leaves some out. The sample includes 110,000 to 150,000 clones, 85% to 90% of them seen just once. Sequencing was carried out using peripheral blood. These receptors were taken from a man aged 60-69 years with active or convalescent COVID-19. The CDR3 runs from the conserved cysteine through the conserved F or W. A D gene is named only where the DNA matches it firmly. A clone size is listed for some rows: how often the clone was seen (once, few, many), or a class if it is expanded.

abundance | d_gene | j_gene | v_gene | CDR3aa | CDR3nt
- | TRBD2 | TRBJ2-1 | TRBV27 | CASSLSSSGRFDEQFF | TGTGCCAGCAGTTTATCGAGTAGCGGGAGATTTGATGAGCAGTTCTTC
- | - | TRBJ1-4 | TRBV7-2 | CASSLVGRENEKLFF | TGTGCCAGCAGCTTAGTTGGCAGGGAAAACGAAAAACTGTTTTTT
- | TRBD2 | TRBJ2-5 | TRBV29-1 | CSVGGLAGARGLETQYF | TGCAGCGTAGGGGGACTAGCGGGAGCAAGGGGGTTAGAGACCCAGTACTTC
- | - | TRBJ1-1 | TRBV28 | CASSLIRQSAFF | TGTGCCAGCAGTTTAATCCGACAATCAGCTTTCTTT
- | TRBD1 | TRBJ1-1 | TRBV7-3 | CASSFQGATEAFF | TGTGCCAGCAGCTTCCAGGGGGCGACTGAAGCTTTCTTT
- | - | TRBJ1-1 | TRBV10-3 | CAISESLRATEAFF | TGTGCCATCAGTGAGTCTTTGAGGGCCACTGAAGCTTTCTTT
- | TRBD1 | TRBJ2-3 | TRBV9 | CASSVTGGPDTQYF | TGTGCCAGCAGCGTTACAGGGGGCCCAGATACGCAGTATTTT
- | - | TRBJ1-1 | TRBV18 | CASSPPSQGKAEAFF | TGTGCCAGCTCACCACCCTCCCAGGGGAAGGCTGAAGCTTTCTTT
- | TRBD1 | TRBJ2-7 | TRBV28 | CATIAGTGGLYEQYF | TGTGCCACCATAGCCGGGACAGGGGGCCTCTACGAGCAGTACTTC
few | TRBD1 | TRBJ1-5 | TRBV7-9 | CASSLGTGATNQPQHF | TGTGCCAGCAGCTTAGGGACAGGGGCTACCAATCAGCCCCAGCATTTT
- | - | TRBJ1-1 | TRBV4-1 | CASSHATGITEAFF | TGCGCCAGCAGCCATGCAACAGGGATCACTGAAGCTTTCTTT
few | - | TRBJ2-2 | TRBV7-2 | CASSLSYVGELFF | TGTGCCAGCAGCTTATCTTATGTGGGGGAGCTGTTTTTT
once | - | TRBJ2-1 | TRBV24-1 | CATSDFGVAHEQFF | TGTGCCACCAGTGATTTCGGAGTCGCCCATGAGCAGTTCTTC
- | TRBD1 | TRBJ2-7 | TRBV2 | CASRTDRGIPYEQYF | TGTGCCAGCAGGACGGACAGGGGGATCCCCTACGAGCAGTACTTC
- | - | TRBJ1-5 | TRBV5-6 | CASSSTGYSNQPQHF | TGTGCCAGCAGCTCAACAGGGTACAGCAATCAGCCCCAGCATTTT
- | - | TRBJ2-3 | TRBV24-1 | CATGTSTDTQYF | TGTGCCACCGGGACATCTACAGATACGCAGTATTTT
- | - | TRBJ1-1 | TRBV4-3 | CASSQAIQGFNTEAFF | TGCGCCAGCAGCCAAGCAATTCAGGGTTTTAACACTGAAGCTTTCTTT
- | - | TRBJ2-2 | TRBV7-9 | CASREGSGELFF | TGTGCCAGCAGGGAGGGGTCCGGGGAGCTGTTTTTT
- | TRBD1 | TRBJ2-5 | TRBV10-3 | CAISGGQGETQYF | TGTGCCATCAGTGGGGGACAGGGCGAGACCCAGTACTTC
- | TRBD2 | TRBJ2-3 | TRBV2 | CASRELLAGGGAQYF | TGTGCCAGCAGGGAACTACTAGCGGGAGGTGGGGCGCAGTATTTT
- | - | TRBJ1-2 | TRBV2 | CASSEGGAGYGYTF | TGTGCCAGCAGTGAAGGGGGCGCTGGTTATGGCTACACCTTC
- | - | TRBJ1-3 | TRBV2 | CASQGSGNTIYF | TGTGCCAGTCAGGGGAGCGGAAACACCATATATTTT
- | - | TRBJ2-1 | TRBV6-5 | CASSFVALTYNEQFF | TGTGCCAGCAGTTTCGTAGCCCTAACCTACAATGAGCAGTTCTTC
- | TRBD1 | TRBJ1-5 | TRBV29-1 | CSVRTGGNQPQHF | TGCAGCGTTCGGACAGGAGGCAATCAGCCCCAGCATTTT
once | - | TRBJ2-3 | TRBV4-3 | CASSRNRGLTDTQYF | TGCGCCAGCAGCCGCAACCGCGGTCTCACAGATACGCAGTATTTT
once | TRBD1 | TRBJ2-5 | TRBV15 | CATSRGQGNGETQYF | TGTGCCACCAGCAGAGGACAGGGGAATGGAGAGACCCAGTACTTC
- | TRBD1 | TRBJ1-1 | TRBV18 | CASSPSPLTGGGTEAFF | TGTGCCAGCTCACCCTCGCCTTTGACAGGGGGCGGCACTGAAGCTTTCTTT
many | - | TRBJ2-7 | TRBV21-1 | CASSKAYGTYEQYF | TGTGCCAGCAGCAAAGCGTACGGGACCTACGAGCAGTACTTC
- | TRBD2 | TRBJ2-5 | TRBV4-1 | CASSQERGRALETQYF | TGCGCCAGCAGCCAAGAACGCGGGAGGGCCTTAGAGACCCAGTACTTC
- | - | TRBJ2-1 | TRBV27 | CASSPMQGSYNEQFF | TGTGCCAGCAGTCCCATGCAGGGCTCCTACAATGAGCAGTTCTTC
- | TRBD1 | TRBJ2-3 | TRBV7-3 | CASSLRGPGQGEDTQYF | TGTGCCAGCAGCTTAAGAGGGCCGGGACAGGGGGAAGATACGCAGTATTTT
- | - | TRBJ1-1 | TRBV21-1 | CASSITDRNTEAFF | TGTGCCAGCAGCATAACGGACAGGAACACTGAAGCTTTCTTT
- | - | TRBJ2-7 | TRBV27 | CATRQTRAYYEQYF | TGTGCCACACGACAGACCCGGGCCTACTACGAGCAGTACTTC
- | - | TRBJ1-1 | TRBV14 | CASSQVSGLRTEAFF | TGTGCCAGCAGCCAAGTTTCGGGGTTAAGGACTGAAGCTTTCTTT
- | - | TRBJ2-2 | TRBV2 | CASSRERESTGELFF | TGTGCCAGCAGTAGGGAGAGGGAGAGCACCGGGGAGCTGTTTTTT
- | - | TRBJ2-1 | TRBV6-1 | CASSERPRGRGEQFF | TGTGCCAGCAGTGAAAGACCCAGGGGTCGCGGTGAGCAGTTCTTC
- | TRBD2 | TRBJ2-3 | TRBV7-2 | CASSFSGGNTDTQYF | TGTGCCAGCAGCTTTAGCGGGGGAAACACAGATACGCAGTATTTT
- | TRBD2 | TRBJ2-1 | TRBV9 | CASSVAGTSINEQFF | TGTGCCAGCAGCGTAGCCGGGACTAGCATAAATGAGCAGTTCTTC
- | - | TRBJ1-5 | TRBV4-3 | CASSQSRGTQPQHF | TGCGCCAGCAGCCAAAGTAGAGGTACTCAGCCCCAGCATTTT
- | TRBD1 | TRBJ2-4 | TRBV3-1/TRBV3-2 | CASSPRDRSLAKNIQYF | TGTGCCAGCAGCCCCCGGGACAGATCTCTAGCCAAAAACATTCAGTACTTC
- | - | TRBJ1-3 | TRBV28 | CASSAVGGGNTIYF | TGTGCCAGCTCGGCCGTGGGAGGCGGAAACACCATATATTTT
- | - | TRBJ2-1 | TRBV5-1 | CASRTEMGRGQFF | TGCGCCAGCAGGACTGAGATGGGCAGGGGGCAGTTCTTC
few | TRBD2 | TRBJ2-7 | TRBV3-1/TRBV3-2 | CASSQELAGGLSKEQYF | TGTGCCAGCAGCCAAGAACTAGCGGGGGGACTATCTAAGGAGCAGTACTTC
- | TRBD2 | TRBJ2-7 | TRBV27 | CASSLLAGGYEQYF | TGTGCCAGCAGCTTGCTAGCGGGGGGCTACGAGCAGTACTTC
few | - | TRBJ2-2 | TRBV3-1/TRBV3-2 | CASSQAGVGTGELFF | TGTGCCAGCAGCCAAGCAGGGGTGGGCACCGGGGAGCTGTTTTTT
once | TRBD1 | TRBJ1-3 | TRBV7-3 | CASSLQGGYGSGNTIYF | TGTGCCAGCAGCCTTCAAGGGGGCTACGGCTCTGGAAACACCATATATTTT
- | TRBD2 | TRBJ2-1 | TRBV19 | CASSSPSGSNNEQFF | TGTGCCAGTAGTTCTCCTAGCGGGTCAAACAATGAGCAGTTCTTC
- | - | TRBJ2-7 | TRBV14 | CASSQDSLADVREQYF | TGTGCCAGCAGCCAAGATTCGCTAGCCGATGTAAGGGAGCAGTACTTC
- | TRBD2 | TRBJ2-5 | TRBV10-3 | CAISESSGGRETQYF | TGTGCCATCAGTGAATCTAGCGGGGGGCGAGAGACCCAGTACTTC
few | - | TRBJ2-7 | TRBV3-1/TRBV3-2 | CASSQGGSYFYEQYF | TGTGCCAGCAGCCAAGGAGGGTCTTATTTCTACGAGCAGTACTTC
few | TRBD1 | TRBJ1-5 | TRBV6-5 | CASMTDRNGNQPQHF | TGTGCCAGCATGACGGACAGGAATGGCAATCAGCCCCAGCATTTT
- | - | TRBJ1-3 | TRBV5-5 | CASSLGSRGANGNTIYF | TGTGCCAGCAGCTTGGGATCTCGGGGGGCCAATGGAAACACCATATATTTT
- | TRBD2 | TRBJ2-2 | TRBV28 | CASRLQTSLNTGELFF | TGTGCCAGCAGACTCCAGACTAGCCTAAACACCGGGGAGCTGTTTTTT
- | - | TRBJ2-7 | TRBV14 | CASSQISSGSALYF | TGTGCCAGCAGCCAGATCTCGTCGGGGAGTGCGTTGTACTTC
- | TRBD2 | TRBJ2-5 | TRBV5-1 | CASSLALSGGAEETQYF | TGCGCCAGCAGCTTGGCCCTTAGCGGGGGGGCCGAAGAGACCCAGTACTTC
- | - | TRBJ2-3 | TRBV5-4 | CASSFGGPILTDTQYF | TGTGCCAGCAGCTTCGGGGGGCCAATACTCACAGATACGCAGTATTTT
- | TRBD1 | TRBJ2-5 | TRBV28 | CASSVQPGQGVEETQYF | TGTGCCAGCAGTGTCCAGCCGGGACAGGGCGTAGAGGAGACCCAGTACTTC
- | TRBD1 | TRBJ1-2 | TRBV3-1/TRBV3-2 | CASSHRDRGSGYTF | TGTGCCAGCAGCCACCGGGACAGGGGCTCTGGCTACACCTTC
- | TRBD1 | TRBJ1-1 | TRBV19 | CASTISGTGRTEAFF | TGTGCCAGTACCATCTCCGGGACAGGGAGGACTGAAGCTTTCTTT
- | TRBD1 | TRBJ2-5 | TRBV4-3 | CASSQDFLPGTGKETQYF | TGCGCCAGCAGCCAAGACTTCCTACCGGGGACAGGGAAAGAGACCCAGTACTTC